The table lists the clone carrying this TCR beta chain with a few counts. The data were obtained in a study of T-cell memory formation after mild COVID-19. From the 5' RACE reads, TCRdb called clonotypes with MiXCR, one entry per CDR3 protein. The sample lists around 390,000 distinct CDR3 sequences; 16% were seen once. The CDR3 loop spans 15 amino acids. Germline-derived CDR1 and CDR2 are SGHRS and YFSETQ. V was pared by 3 bases and J by 1 base, with 14 bases between. The specimen was PBMCs or a T cell subset sorted from them (not recorded which). The clonotype originates from a man younger than 35 who had mild COVID-19 (a few samples of this study predate the infection). Cell type and time point are not known. The chain has TRBV5-1 and TRBJ2-7, with D maybe TRBD1 (7 bases). CDR3 sequence reads: CASSWGGTESYEQYF. CDR3 DNA sequence: TGCGCCAGCAGCTGGGGCGGGACAGAGTCCTACGAGCAGTACTTC.